The 6 T cell receptor beta chains reported below all come from one sample, sequenced in a study of relationships among human T cell subsets. From mRNA, alpha and beta CDR3 regions were amplified using semiquantitative ARM-PCR. ARM-PCR used tagged nested gene-specific primers, then communal superprimers for exponential amplification. Via MiXCR, TCRdb re-called the multiplex PCR reads, giving one row per CDR3 protein. The data hold some 16,000 distinct CDR3 sequences, with less than 70% observed a single time. Sequenced material: total T cells sorted from blood. The source is a man aged 40-55 years in good health.

The gene calls are TRBV20-1 and TRBJ2-1; tentatively, D is TRBD1 or TRBD2 (5 bases each). V shed 0 bases and J shed 9 bases, with 21 bases lying between them. CDR3 length: 16 residues. Germline CDR1 is DFQATT and CDR2 is SNEGSKA (reference sequence). DNA of the CDR3: TGCAGTGCTAGAGATAGTGGGGGAAAATATTTCACTGAGCAGTTCTTC. Translation gives CSARDSGGKYFTEQFF.

The chain has TRBV2 and TRBJ1-1; D remains unclear. The germline V and J ends were trimmed by 6 bases and 7 bases, with 12 bases remaining between them. The CDR3 length is 12 residues. Germline V gene lookup returns CDR1 SNHLY and CDR2 FYNNEI. The CDR3 loop is CASSLYGSEAFF. The CDR3 DNA follows: TGTGCCAGCAGCTTGTACGGGAGTGAAGCTTTCTTT.

This clonotype was detected only once. The chain combines TRBV5-1 with TRBJ1-2; possible D gene TRBD1, 5 bases. The CDR3 has 14 amino acids. V dropped 4 bases and J dropped 7 bases, with 17 bases sitting between them. Germline V gene lookup returns CDR1 SGHRS and CDR2 YFSETQ. The CDR3 reads CASSPGTGSLGYTF. The CDR3 coding sequence is TGCGCCAGCAGCCCAGGGACCGGATCTCTTGGCTACACCTTC. Full variable domain (remainder filled in from reference TRBV5-1 and TRBJ1-2): KAGVTQTPRYLIKTRGQQVTLSCSPISGHRSVSWYQQTPGQGLQFLFEYFSETQRNKGNFPGRFSGRQFSNSRSEMNVSTLELGDSALYLCASSPGTGSLGYTFGSGTRLTVV.

This clonotype appeared a few times. J is TRBJ1-1 and V is TRBV12-3 or TRBV12-4; tentatively, D is TRBD1 (5 bases). Trimming removed 6 bases from V and 5 bases from J, with 13 bases in between. This CDR3 has 13 amino acids. The CDR3 DNA is TGTGCCAGCAGCAAAGGGGCAGGTACTGAAGCTTTCTTT. Translation gives CASSKGAGTEAFF.

The rearrangement links TRBV27 to TRBJ2-7; possibly TRBD1 for D (6 bases). The CDR3 consists of 13 residues. CDR1 is MNHEY, CDR2 SMNVEV, per germline (reference sequence). Deletions cut 2 bases from V and 4 bases from J, with 9 bases between. The CDR3 DNA sequence: TGTGCCAGCAGTTTAGGGACACAGTACGAGCAGTACTTC. Protein: CASSLGTQYEQYF.

J is TRBJ2-1 and V is TRBV10-3; TRBD2 matches 8 bases. V lost 4 bases to trimming and J lost 7 bases; unmatched junction nucleotides: 9. The CDR3 totals 15 residues. Looked up from germline, CDR1 is ENHRY and CDR2 is SYGVKD. CDR3 sequence reads: CAISGLAGKGNEQFF. The CDR3 DNA is TGTGCCATCAGTGGTTTAGCGGGAAAGGGAAATGAGCAGTTCTTC.